A selection of T cell receptor beta chains follows, all from one sample in a study of regulatory T cells in long-lasting Graves disease. A single record per CDR3 protein comes from TCRdb applying MiXCR to the multiplex PCR reads. This table holds some 340,000 distinct CDR3 sequences, roughly 23% found once. The starting material was peripheral blood mononuclear cells (PBMCs), obtained when the disease was refractory, from a patient treated with antithyroid drugs. Source of these receptors: a woman aged 40 to 50 with Graves disease. Both conserved end residues are part of each CDR3.

>TRBV5-6|TRBJ2-1
CASSSMTGSTSGDEQFF
>TRBV7-9|TRBJ1-6
CASSSTTGTGRSPLHF
>TRBV27|TRBJ2-7
CASSLSASEEKTYEQYF
>TRBV20-1|TRBJ2-7
CSARGTGSFYEQYF
>TRBV4-1|TRBJ2-5
CASSQLLKETQYF
>TRBV28|TRBJ1-6
CASRTKSYNSPLHF
>TRBV6-1|TRBJ2-5
CASSTTGTQYF
>TRBV6-9|TRBJ1-1
CASSLGWPEGTEAFF
>TRBV7-6|TRBJ2-7
CASSPLSRRSYEQYF
>TRBV27|TRBJ2-3
CASSLSGDTQYF
>TRBV10-2|TRBJ2-5
CASGWGYLQETQYF
>TRBV2|TRBJ2-2
CASRGGHTFTGELFF
>TRBV6-1|TRBJ2-2
CASSVGTGANTGELFF
>TRBV7-2|TRBJ2-1
CASRYGLSYNEQFF
>TRBV28|TRBJ2-2
CASKDYTGELFF
>TRBV28|TRBJ1-5
CASRQGRNQPQHF
>TRBV12-3/TRBV12-4|TRBJ2-7
CASRQSDRRGHEQYF
>TRBV28|TRBJ2-5
CASGYQETQYF
>TRBV6-1|TRBJ1-1
CASSQAPSPGTEAFF
>TRBV7-9|TRBJ2-5
CASSARTSGRETQYF
>TRBV28|TRBJ2-4
CASSVLGGKAKNIQYF
>TRBV15|TRBJ2-1
CATSRDPGNNEQFF
>TRBV7-8|TRBJ2-2
CATVGWRNTGELFF
>TRBV9|TRBJ1-6
CASSSGDNSPLHF
>TRBV6-2/TRBV6-3|TRBJ2-7
CASSYGRTAKVGEQYF
>TRBV2|TRBJ2-7
CASTKEQGLPYEQYF
>TRBV5-1|TRBJ2-2
CASSLETGWRFTGELFF
>TRBV28|TRBJ1-4
CASSLRTGYEKLFF
>TRBV7-2|TRBJ1-5
CASRRDREGNQPQHF
>TRBV19|TRBJ1-6
CAAGTGTSPLHF
>TRBV7-2|TRBJ2-1
CASSFRATSYNEQFF
>TRBV28|TRBJ1-6
CASSWDRGKPLINSYNSPLHF
>TRBV28|TRBJ2-3
CASRWTRTDTQYF
>TRBV3-1|TRBJ1-4
CASSQGRNEKLFF
>TRBV19|TRBJ1-1
CASSTDGILAEAFF
>TRBV20-1|TRBJ1-3
CSAKKGASGNTIYF
>TRBV30|TRBJ1-4
CAWSQGQTANEKLFF
>TRBV28|TRBJ2-7
CASILSGSSYEQYF
>TRBV20-1|TRBJ1-1
CSARHGVMNTEAFF
>TRBV20-1|TRBJ1-1
CSAPLGAMNTEAFF
>TRBV20-1|TRBJ2-2
CSARRAGVETGELFF
>TRBV5-1|TRBJ1-4
CASSLVRGVANEKLFF
>TRBV6-2/TRBV6-3|TRBJ1-1
CASSPEGGRKAFF
>TRBV28|TRBJ2-3
CASRTDRSIDTQYF
>TRBV20-1|TRBJ2-7
CSGIESYEQYF
>TRBV29-1|TRBJ2-7
CSVGATYEQYF